The 4 T cell receptor beta chains listed next were all sequenced from one sample in a study of T cell repertoires in cytomegalovirus infection. TCRdb analysed the reads with MiXCR anew, one entry per CDR3 protein. This table has approximately 1,000,000 distinct CDR3 sequences, under 40% appearing once. These receptors are not linked to any known antigen. Source: cultured CD8+ T cells from PBMCs, taken from culture after CMV antigen stimulation. These receptors came from a human donor in good health (CMV status not recorded). Some clones in this sample may be carry-over from other donors' samples.

The chain employs TRBV10-3 and TRBJ2-3; the D gene is possibly TRBD2 (5 bases). The CDR3 is made up of 14 amino acids. The V gene's germline CDR1 is ENHRY and CDR2 SYGVKD. Trimming cost V 8 bases and J 2 bases, with 14 bases left between them. The CDR3 reads CAIGGLSNTDTQYF. In DNA, the CDR3 is TGTGCCATCGGCGGACTCTCCAACACAGATACGCAGTATTTT.

V is TRBV12-5 and J is TRBJ2-2; TRBD1 agrees at 9 bases. V shed 1 base, J shed 5 bases, and the junction held 8 bases outside the gene matches. The CDR3 is 17 amino acids. Germline CDR1 and CDR2: LGHNT and FRNRAP. The CDR3 DNA sequence: TGTGCTAGTGGTTTGGCATTGGGACAGGGAAAAACCGGGGAGCTGTTTTTT. It specifies CASGLALGQGKTGELFF.

Only a few counts were recorded for this clonotype. The chain is built from TRBV6-1 and TRBJ1-5; the D gene is possibly TRBD1 (5 bases). V lost 3 bases and J 3 bases, leaving 9 bases between the germline ends. The CDR3 length is 14 residues. Germline V gives CDR1 MNHNS, CDR2 SASEGT. CDR3 sequence reads: CASSETGTNQPQHF. CDR3 DNA sequence: TGTGCCAGCAGTGAGACGGGGACCAATCAGCCCCAGCATTTT.

This clonotype was picked up a small number of times. This chain uses TRBV4-1 with TRBJ2-3; D is perhaps TRBD2 (6 bases). Trimming shortened V by 3 bases and J by 2 bases, and 12 bases separated the two germline ends. CDR1 is MGHRA and CDR2 is YSYEKL in the germline V gene. CDR3 length: 15 residues. CDR3 DNA: TGCGCCAGCAGCCATAGCAGGGACTTCACAGATACGCAGTATTTT. It translates to CASSHSRDFTDTQYF.